Listed below are T cell receptor beta chains from one sample, sequenced in a study of graft-versus-host responses after intestinal transplantation. Libraries were prepared by immunoSEQ multiplex PCR; TCRdb keeps only in-frame clonotypes and omits some of them. The sample has roughly 21,000 clones; 40% to 50% are singletons. Sequences were derived from alloreactive CD8+ T cells from a mixed lymphocyte reaction culture, sampled before intestinal transplant. These receptors were collected from a human patient who received an intestinal transplant. CDR3s include the opening cysteine and the closing phenylalanine or tryptophan. The order of the fields is J gene, D gene, clone size, V gene, CDR3 DNA, CDR3 protein. A D gene is named only where the DNA matches it firmly. Rows may omit the clone size; those that give it use once, few, many or a size class.

j_gene: TRBJ1-3
d_gene: NA
abundance: NA
v_gene: TRBV30
CDR3nt: TGTGCCTGGAGTGCTATCTCTGGAAACACCATATATTTT
CDR3aa: CAWSAISGNTIYF

j_gene: TRBJ2-2
d_gene: TRBD2
abundance: NA
v_gene: TRBV7-9
CDR3nt: TGTGCCAGCAGTCAGGGACTAGCGGCGAACACCGGGGAGCTGTTTTTT
CDR3aa: CASSQGLAANTGELFF

j_gene: TRBJ1-2
d_gene: TRBD1
abundance: NA
v_gene: TRBV7-9
CDR3nt: TGTGCCAGCTCTCCGGGACAGGGCCCGTTAGGCGGCTACACCTTC
CDR3aa: CASSPGQGPLGGYTF

j_gene: TRBJ2-3
d_gene: TRBD2
abundance: NA
v_gene: TRBV10-3
CDR3nt: TGTGCCATCTCAACTAGCGGGGGCGTAGATACGCAGTATTTT
CDR3aa: CAISTSGGVDTQYF

j_gene: TRBJ2-7
d_gene: NA
abundance: medium-sized
v_gene: TRBV21-1
CDR3nt: TGTGCCAGCAGCCCTAGGGAGGGGAACGAGCAGTACTTC
CDR3aa: CASSPREGNEQYF

j_gene: TRBJ2-1
d_gene: NA
abundance: once
v_gene: TRBV5-5
CDR3nt: TGTGCCAGCAGCTCAATGGGTGGGTCCTACAATGAGCAGTTCTTC
CDR3aa: CASSSMGGSYNEQFF

j_gene: TRBJ1-1
d_gene: NA
abundance: few
v_gene: TRBV6-5
CDR3nt: TGTGCCAGCAGCCAAACTACAGGGTACGGCACTGAAGCTTTCTTT
CDR3aa: CASSQTTGYGTEAFF

j_gene: TRBJ2-1
d_gene: NA
abundance: NA
v_gene: TRBV5-6
CDR3nt: TGTGCCAGCAGCCGAACAGGGGGGGGGAATGAGCAGTTCTTC
CDR3aa: CASSRTGGGNEQFF

j_gene: TRBJ1-4
d_gene: NA
abundance: NA
v_gene: TRBV6-5
CDR3nt: TGTGCCAGCGGAGGCCCGGGGGGTGAAAAACTGTTTTTT
CDR3aa: CASGGPGGEKLFF

j_gene: TRBJ2-7
d_gene: NA
abundance: NA
v_gene: TRBV11-3
CDR3nt: TGTGCCAGCAGCTTAGGGAGGGGCTCCTACGAGCAGTACTTC
CDR3aa: CASSLGRGSYEQYF

j_gene: TRBJ2-5
d_gene: NA
abundance: once
v_gene: TRBV4-1
CDR3nt: TGCGCCAGCAGTCCTTGCTGTAGGAGTTTTGAGACCCAGTACTTC
CDR3aa: CASSPCCRSFETQYF

j_gene: TRBJ1-1
d_gene: NA
abundance: few
v_gene: TRBV5-1
CDR3nt: TGCGCCAGCAGCTTGGGTCACTACACTGAAGCTTTCTTT
CDR3aa: CASSLGHYTEAFF

j_gene: TRBJ2-1
d_gene: NA
abundance: few
v_gene: TRBV11-3
CDR3nt: TGTGCCAGCAGCTTCAGCGCTGAGCAGTTCTTC
CDR3aa: CASSFSAEQFF

j_gene: TRBJ2-2
d_gene: NA
abundance: few
v_gene: TRBV11-3
CDR3nt: TGTGCCAGCAGCTTAGCTGGGGTCCCGGCCGGGGAGCTGTTTTTT
CDR3aa: CASSLAGVPAGELFF

j_gene: TRBJ1-4
d_gene: TRBD1
abundance: few
v_gene: TRBV10-3
CDR3nt: TGTGCCATCAGAGGACAGGGGGCTAATGAAAAACTGTTTTTT
CDR3aa: CAIRGQGANEKLFF

j_gene: TRBJ1-2
d_gene: TRBD1
abundance: few
v_gene: TRBV27
CDR3nt: TGTGCCAGCAGTTTTTCGGTCCAGGGGGTTAGTGGCTACACCTTC
CDR3aa: CASSFSVQGVSGYTF

j_gene: TRBJ2-7
d_gene: NA
abundance: NA
v_gene: TRBV14
CDR3nt: TGTGCCAGCAGCCCGTCGAGATACGAGCAGTACTTC
CDR3aa: CASSPSRYEQYF

j_gene: TRBJ2-3
d_gene: TRBD2
abundance: NA
v_gene: TRBV5-4
CDR3nt: TGTGCCAGCAGCCGGACTAGCTCTTTGTACACAGATACGCAGTATTTT
CDR3aa: CASSRTSSLYTDTQYF

j_gene: TRBJ2-1
d_gene: TRBD1
abundance: few
v_gene: TRBV5-1
CDR3nt: TGCGCCAGCAGCGAGGGACAGGGGTCCTACAATGAGCAGTTCTTC
CDR3aa: CASSEGQGSYNEQFF

j_gene: TRBJ2-7
d_gene: NA
abundance: NA
v_gene: TRBV27
CDR3nt: TGTGCCAGCAGTCTAGGGTCCGGGGGCACCTACGAGCAGTACTTC
CDR3aa: CASSLGSGGTYEQYF

j_gene: TRBJ2-2
d_gene: TRBD1
abundance: NA
v_gene: TRBV18
CDR3nt: TGTGCCAGCTCGCCCGACAGGGCCGGGGAGCTGTTTTTT
CDR3aa: CASSPDRAGELFF

j_gene: TRBJ2-2
d_gene: TRBD2
abundance: few
v_gene: TRBV6-6
CDR3nt: TGTGCCAGCAGGGGGGGGAGTTACACCGGGGAGCTGTTTTTT
CDR3aa: CASRGGSYTGELFF

j_gene: TRBJ1-2
d_gene: NA
abundance: NA
v_gene: TRBV6-6
CDR3nt: TGTGCCAGCAGTATCGGGCAGGGAATTGCCGGCTACACCTTC
CDR3aa: CASSIGQGIAGYTF

j_gene: TRBJ1-3
d_gene: NA
abundance: NA
v_gene: TRBV28
CDR3nt: TGTGCCAGCAGCCCCGCCGAGGTGAAGGTCATATATTTT
CDR3aa: CASSPAEVKVIYF

j_gene: TRBJ2-2
d_gene: NA
abundance: few
v_gene: TRBV6-6
CDR3nt: TGTGCCAGCACCCCGAGAGGCCCGAACACCGGGGAGCTGTTTTTT
CDR3aa: CASTPRGPNTGELFF

j_gene: TRBJ2-5
d_gene: NA
abundance: NA
v_gene: TRBV14
CDR3nt: TGTGCCAGCAGCCGGGGTGAAGAGACCCAGTACTTC
CDR3aa: CASSRGEETQYF

j_gene: TRBJ2-1
d_gene: NA
abundance: few
v_gene: TRBV28
CDR3nt: TGTGCCAGCAGTGACACCCTAGGGGACAATGAGCAGTTCTTC
CDR3aa: CASSDTLGDNEQFF